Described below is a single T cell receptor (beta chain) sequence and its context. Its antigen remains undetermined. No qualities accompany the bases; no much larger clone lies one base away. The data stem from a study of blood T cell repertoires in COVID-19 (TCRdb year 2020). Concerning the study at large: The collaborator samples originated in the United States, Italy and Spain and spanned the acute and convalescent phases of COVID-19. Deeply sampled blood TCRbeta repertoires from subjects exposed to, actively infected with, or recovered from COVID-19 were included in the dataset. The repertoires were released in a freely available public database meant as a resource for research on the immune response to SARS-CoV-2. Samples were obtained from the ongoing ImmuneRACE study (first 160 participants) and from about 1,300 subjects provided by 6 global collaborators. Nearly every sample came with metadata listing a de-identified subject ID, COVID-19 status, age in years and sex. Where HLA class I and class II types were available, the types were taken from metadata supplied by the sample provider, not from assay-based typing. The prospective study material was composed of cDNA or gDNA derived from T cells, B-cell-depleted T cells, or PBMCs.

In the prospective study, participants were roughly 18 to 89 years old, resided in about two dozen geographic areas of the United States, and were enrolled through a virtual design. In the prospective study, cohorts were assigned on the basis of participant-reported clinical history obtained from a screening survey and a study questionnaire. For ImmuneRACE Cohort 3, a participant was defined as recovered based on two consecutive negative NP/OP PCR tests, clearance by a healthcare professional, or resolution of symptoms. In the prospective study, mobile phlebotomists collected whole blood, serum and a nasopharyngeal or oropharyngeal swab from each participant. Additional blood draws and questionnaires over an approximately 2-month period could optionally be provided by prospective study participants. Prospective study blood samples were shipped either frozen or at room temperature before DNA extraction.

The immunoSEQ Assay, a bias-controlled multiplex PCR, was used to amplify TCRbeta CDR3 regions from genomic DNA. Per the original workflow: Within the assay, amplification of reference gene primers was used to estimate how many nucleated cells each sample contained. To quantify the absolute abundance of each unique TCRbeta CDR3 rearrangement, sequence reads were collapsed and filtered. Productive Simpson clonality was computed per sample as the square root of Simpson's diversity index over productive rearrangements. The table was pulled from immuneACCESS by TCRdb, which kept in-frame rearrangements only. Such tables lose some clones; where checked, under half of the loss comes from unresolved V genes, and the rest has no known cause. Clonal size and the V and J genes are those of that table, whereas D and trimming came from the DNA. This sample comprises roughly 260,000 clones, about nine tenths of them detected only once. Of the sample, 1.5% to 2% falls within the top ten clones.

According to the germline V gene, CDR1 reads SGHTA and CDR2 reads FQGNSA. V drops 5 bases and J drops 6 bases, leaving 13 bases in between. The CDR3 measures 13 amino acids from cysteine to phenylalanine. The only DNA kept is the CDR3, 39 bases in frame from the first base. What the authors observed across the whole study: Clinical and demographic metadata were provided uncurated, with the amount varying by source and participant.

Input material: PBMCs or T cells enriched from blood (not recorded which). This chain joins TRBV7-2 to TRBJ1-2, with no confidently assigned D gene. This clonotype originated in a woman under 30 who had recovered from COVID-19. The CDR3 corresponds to CASSRVYRNGYTF. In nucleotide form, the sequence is TGTGCCAGCAGCCGGGTCTATCGAAATGGCTACACCTTC.